This TCR beta chain was identified in a study of shared clonotypes between healthy human individuals. About the study: Sampling drew on donors who were a couple of women and three men aged 18 to 49.

The CDR3 covers 15 residues. The junction had 6 bases not matched to a gene; V was cut back by 1 base and J by 4 bases. Looked up from germline, CDR1 is MDHEN and CDR2 is SYDVKM. Findings of the study overall: Clonotype sharing levels among donors were expected to vary with sequencing depth.

Using immunoSEQ multiplex PCR, the repertoire was profiled, and TCRdb retains in-frame clones only, with some absent. The table shows fewer than 600,000 clones, with around 78% occurring only once. To note about this clone: Its antigen is undetermined.

This chain links TRBV28 with TRBJ2-7, with 8 nucleotides matching TRBD1. Sequencing was performed on PBMCs. The sequence was collected from a woman in her 40s in good health. Some clones in this sample may be carry-over from other donors' samples. CDR3 sequence reads: CASSLSDRAKYEQYF. The CDR3 DNA sequence: TGTGCCAGCAGTTTATCGGACAGGGCCAAGTACGAGCAGTACTTC.